These T cell receptor beta chains were read from a single sample in a study of blood T cell repertoires in COVID-19. Using immunoSEQ multiplex PCR, the repertoire was profiled, and TCRdb retains in-frame clones only, with some absent. The sample gives 130,000 to 150,000 clones, 70% to 80% of which show up once; 4% to 5% is in the top ten. Sequenced input: peripheral blood. These receptors all stem from a woman aged 70-85 years with COVID-19, enrolled during active disease. CDR3s include the opening cysteine and the closing phenylalanine or tryptophan. The D gene is left open where the match is weak. Clone size, where shown, is once, few, many, or a class for clones that have expanded.

clone_size j_call d_call v_call cdr3_nt cdr3_aa
NA TRBJ1-5 TRBD1 TRBV6-6 TGTGCCAGCTCCGGGACAGGCAATCAGCCCCAGCATTTT CASSGTGNQPQHF
NA TRBJ2-5 TRBD2 TRBV5-4 TGTGCCAGCAGTACCGGGACTAGAGAGACCCAGTACTTC CASSTGTRETQYF
NA TRBJ2-7 NA TRBV4-3 TGCGCCAGCAGCCCCTCGACAGGCAGGGGACCTTACGAGCAGTACTTC CASSPSTGRGPYEQYF
NA TRBJ2-5 NA TRBV6-1 TGTGCCAGCAGTGACCCGGAGACCCAGTACTTC CASSDPETQYF
NA TRBJ1-2 TRBD1 TRBV6-2/TRBV6-3 TGTGCCAGCAGTTACTCATCACAGGGGGTTTCTTCCTTC CASSYSSQGVSSF
NA TRBJ1-1 TRBD1 TRBV7-6 TGTGCCAGCAGCACCTCAGGGGGCTTGGGGACTGAAGCTTTCTTT CASSTSGGLGTEAFF
NA TRBJ2-7 TRBD1 TRBV3-1/TRBV3-2 TGTGCCAGCAGCCTGGACCCCGGGACAGTCTACGAGCAGTACTTC CASSLDPGTVYEQYF
NA TRBJ2-7 NA TRBV27 TGTGCCAGCAGTCGGCAGGGCGACGAGCAGTACTTC CASSRQGDEQYF
NA TRBJ1-1 NA TRBV5-1 TGCGCCAGCAGCTTGACAGGGATAGACACTGAAGCTTTCTTT CASSLTGIDTEAFF
NA TRBJ2-1 TRBD2 TRBV28 TGTGCCAGCAGTTTTATGGGCGGGGGGAACAATGAGCAGTTCTTC CASSFMGGGNNEQFF
NA TRBJ2-3 TRBD2 TRBV18 TGTGCCAGCTCACCTATAGCGGGAGATACGCAGTATTTT CASSPIAGDTQYF
NA TRBJ2-5 TRBD2 TRBV11-3 TGTGCCAGCAGCTTAGGACTAGCGGGTTCCGAGACCCAGTACTTC CASSLGLAGSETQYF
few TRBJ1-6 NA TRBV6-5 TGTGCCAGCACCCGACAGAATTCACCCCTCCACTTT CASTRQNSPLHF
NA TRBJ2-7 NA TRBV20-1 TGCAGTGCCCTGACAGAGTACGAGCAGTACTTC CSALTEYEQYF
once TRBJ1-2 NA TRBV12-3/TRBV12-4 TGTGCCAGCTCATCCCGGCGGGGTGGCTACACCTTC CASSSRRGGYTF
NA TRBJ2-3 TRBD1 TRBV4-2 TGTGCCAGCAGCCAAACAGGGGGCGGGGGCACAGATACGCAGTATTTT CASSQTGGGGTDTQYF
few TRBJ1-2 NA TRBV28 TGTGCCAGCAGTTTAACAGACAGAAATGGCTACACCTTC CASSLTDRNGYTF
NA TRBJ1-2 NA TRBV5-5 TGTGCCAGCAGCCCCCCGACAGGAGACTATGGCTACACCTTC CASSPPTGDYGYTF
NA TRBJ1-6 TRBD1 TRBV9 TGTGCCAGCAGCGGACAGGGGGCTTTTAATTCACCCCTCCACTTT CASSGQGAFNSPLHF
NA TRBJ2-5 NA TRBV4-1 TGCGCCAGCAGCCTCGAACGTACTAGCAATATTCCAGAGACCCAGTACTTC CASSLERTSNIPETQYF
NA TRBJ1-2 TRBD1 TRBV6-4 TGTGCCAGCAGTGAGACAGGGGTCTATGGCTACACCTTC CASSETGVYGYTF
NA TRBJ2-1 TRBD2 TRBV2 TGTGCCAGCAGTGATCGGACTAGCGGGGCAAATGAGCAGTTCTTC CASSDRTSGANEQFF
few TRBJ2-1 NA TRBV5-4 TGTGCCAGCAGCCCCGACAGCGACTCCTACAATGAGCAGTTCTTC CASSPDSDSYNEQFF
NA TRBJ2-3 NA TRBV21-1 TGTGCCAGCAGCAAAGGGGAAAGGGGCCGCACTAGCACAGATACGCAGTATTTT CASSKGERGRTSTDTQYF
once TRBJ1-6 TRBD1 TRBV30 TGTGCCTGGATCGGGCAGGGGGGTGGTTCACCCCTCCACTTT CAWIGQGGGSPLHF
NA TRBJ2-7 TRBD2 TRBV25-1 TGTGCCAGCGGAAAGATAGCGGGGTTCTCCTACGAGCAGTACTTC CASGKIAGFSYEQYF
NA TRBJ2-1 NA TRBV4-2 TGTGCCAGCAGCCAAGATAGGAAGGGGGAGCAGTTCTTC CASSQDRKGEQFF
NA TRBJ1-1 NA TRBV28 TGTGCCAGCAGTTCGCAGGATACTGAAGCTTTCTTT CASSSQDTEAFF
NA TRBJ2-3 TRBD1 TRBV6-2/TRBV6-3 TGTGCCAGCAGTTACGGCAGGGGGCATTCAGATACGCAGTATTTT CASSYGRGHSDTQYF
NA TRBJ1-2 TRBD1 TRBV28 TGTGCCAGCAGTTCTCCCGGGACAGGGGGTAGAGGCTACACCTTC CASSSPGTGGRGYTF
few TRBJ1-2 NA TRBV6-5 TGTGCCAGCAGGGTTTCTGGGCAGGGGACCTATGGCTACACCTTC CASRVSGQGTYGYTF
NA TRBJ1-6 NA TRBV27 TGTGCCAGCAGTTTATCGACCCAGGGAAATAATTCACCCCTCCACTTT CASSLSTQGNNSPLHF
NA TRBJ2-1 NA TRBV5-4 TGTGCCAGCAGCTTGGCCGGCGGCAGAGGTTACAATGAGCAGTTCTTC CASSLAGGRGYNEQFF
NA TRBJ1-2 NA TRBV3-1/TRBV3-2 TGTGCCAGCAGCCCCGGCGGGGCTCTGGGCTACACCTTC CASSPGGALGYTF
NA TRBJ1-2 NA TRBV14 TGTGCCAGCAGCCAAGTGCCGGGGAGTCGGGGCTACACCTTC CASSQVPGSRGYTF
NA TRBJ1-6 NA TRBV27 TGTGCCAGCAGTGTTGGCCGCTCCTATAATTCACCCCTCCACTTT CASSVGRSYNSPLHF
NA TRBJ2-3 TRBD2 TRBV4-2 TGTGCCAGCAGCCAAGATGTCCCACTCTCGACTAGCGGTCGCACAGATACGCAGTATTTT CASSQDVPLSTSGRTDTQYF
NA TRBJ1-2 NA TRBV28 TGTGCCAGCAGGACCACCCTTCAGGGCCCAAACTATGGCTACACCTTC CASRTTLQGPNYGYTF
NA TRBJ1-2 TRBD1 TRBV5-1 TGCGCCAGCAGCCCACCGGGACAGGGTAATGGCTACACCTTC CASSPPGQGNGYTF
NA TRBJ1-5 NA TRBV6-5 TGTGCCAGCAGGCTAGATCACAGGGACGATCAGCCCCAGCATTTT CASRLDHRDDQPQHF
NA TRBJ2-1 TRBD2 TRBV6-2/TRBV6-3 TGTGCCAGCAGTTCTTTAGCGGGGGCCAATGAGCAGTTCTTC CASSSLAGANEQFF
NA TRBJ2-1 NA TRBV7-9 TGTGCCAGCGGGGGGGGCGCGAGCTCCTACAATGAGCAGTTCTTC CASGGGASSYNEQFF
NA TRBJ2-3 TRBD2 TRBV7-3 TGTGCCAGCAGCCCCCAGGCTAGCGGGGATACGCAGTATTTT CASSPQASGDTQYF
NA TRBJ1-5 TRBD1 TRBV7-9 TGTGCCAGCAGCCCTACAGGGGGCAATCAGCCCCAGCATTTT CASSPTGGNQPQHF
NA TRBJ2-3 TRBD1 TRBV5-1 TGCGCCAGCAGCTGGGACAGGAGCACAGATACGCAGTATTTT CASSWDRSTDTQYF
once TRBJ2-3 TRBD1 TRBV7-2 TGTGCCAGCAGCTTAGGGGCTCAGGGGGTATCTACGCAGTATTTT CASSLGAQGVSTQYF
few TRBJ1-3 TRBD1 TRBV2 TGTGCCAGCAGCGTACAGGGGCGCGACACCATATATTTT CASSVQGRDTIYF
few TRBJ1-2 TRBD1 TRBV29-1 TGCAGCGTTGCCCTGGGACAGGCGGTGGGCGGCTACACCTTC CSVALGQAVGGYTF
NA TRBJ2-6 TRBD2 TRBV9 TGTGCCAGCAGCGCGAGGACTAGCGGGGTGACTTCTGGGGCCAACGTCCTGACTTTC CASSARTSGVTSGANVLTF
NA TRBJ2-2 TRBD1 TRBV27 TGTGCCAGCAGCCAGGGGGCGCTGAGGACCGGGGAGCTGTTTTTT CASSQGALRTGELFF